Presented here are 2 T cell receptor beta chains from one specimen sequenced in a study of blood T cell repertoires in COVID-19 (TCRdb year 2020). The library was generated by the immunoSEQ multiplex PCR assay. Entries here come from immuneACCESS through TCRdb and include only in-frame sequences with V and J called. Some clones fail to appear in such tables; in the studies checked, an unresolved V gene covers under half of the shortfall, and the cause of the remainder is unknown. Across this sample there are about 250,000 clones, with around nine tenths seen only once. The ten largest clones take up around 1.6% of the sample. Specimen: peripheral blood. These receptors originate from a woman aged 55-75 years who had recovered from COVID-19.

The chain uses TRBV4-1 and TRBJ2-7; D not certain. V lost 0 bases and J lost 1, with 10 bases in between. CDR3 length: 15 residues. Germline CDR1 MGHRA, CDR2 YSYEKL. The CDR3 region has the DNA TGCGCCAGCAGCCAAGAACGCCCGAGTTCCTACGAGCAGTACTTC. Translation: CASSQERPSSYEQYF.

The chain joins TRBV10-3 to TRBJ2-5, with TRBD2 identical over 16 bases. CDR3 length equals 16 residues. Trimming cost V 6 bases and J 4 bases; bases outside gene matches: 5. Germline V gives CDR1 ENHRY, CDR2 SYGVKD. For the CDR3, the DNA is TGTGCCATCAGAGCCGGGACTAGCGGGGGGGGAGAGACCCAGTACTTC. It specifies CAIRAGTSGGGETQYF.